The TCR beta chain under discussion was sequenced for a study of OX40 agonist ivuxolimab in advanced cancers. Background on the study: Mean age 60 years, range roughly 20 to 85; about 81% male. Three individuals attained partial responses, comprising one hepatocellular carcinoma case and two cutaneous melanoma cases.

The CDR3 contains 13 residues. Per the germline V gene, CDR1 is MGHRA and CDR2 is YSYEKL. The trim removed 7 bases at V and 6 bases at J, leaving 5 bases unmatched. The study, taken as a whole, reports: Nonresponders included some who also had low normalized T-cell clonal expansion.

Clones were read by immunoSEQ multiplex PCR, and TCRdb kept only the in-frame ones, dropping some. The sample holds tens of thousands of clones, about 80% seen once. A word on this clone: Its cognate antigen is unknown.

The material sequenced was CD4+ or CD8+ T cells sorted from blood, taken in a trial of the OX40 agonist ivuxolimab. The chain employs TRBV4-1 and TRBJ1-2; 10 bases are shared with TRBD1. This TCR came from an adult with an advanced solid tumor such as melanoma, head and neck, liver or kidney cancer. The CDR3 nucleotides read TGCGCCAGCACAGGGACAGGGGATAATGGCTACACCTTC. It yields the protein CASTGTGDNGYTF.